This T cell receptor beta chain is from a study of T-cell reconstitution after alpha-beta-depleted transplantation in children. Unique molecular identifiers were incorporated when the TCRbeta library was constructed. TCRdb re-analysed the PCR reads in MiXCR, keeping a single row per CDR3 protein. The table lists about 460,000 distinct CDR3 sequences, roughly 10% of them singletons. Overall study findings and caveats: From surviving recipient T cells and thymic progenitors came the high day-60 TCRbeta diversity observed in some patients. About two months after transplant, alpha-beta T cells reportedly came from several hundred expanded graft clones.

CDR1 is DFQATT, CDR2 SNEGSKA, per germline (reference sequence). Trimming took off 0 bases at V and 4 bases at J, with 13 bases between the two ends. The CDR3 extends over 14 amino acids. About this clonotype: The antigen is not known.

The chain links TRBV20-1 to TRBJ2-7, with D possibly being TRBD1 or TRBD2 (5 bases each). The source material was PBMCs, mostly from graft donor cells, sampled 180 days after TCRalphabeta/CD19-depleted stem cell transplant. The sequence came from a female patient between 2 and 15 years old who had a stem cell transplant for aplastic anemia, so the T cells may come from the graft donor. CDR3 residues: CSARDIQRGYEQYV. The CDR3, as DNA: TGCAGTGCTAGAGATATACAGAGGGGATACGAGCAGTACGTC.